This T cell receptor beta chain was sequenced during a study of blood T cells in healthy people across ages. Study-level points and caveats: It was not known whether donors were CMV positive (a possible confounder of expanded clonotype changes). There were more naive CD4+ cells and higher diversity in long-lived donors than in aged donors.

No fewer than 5.5 micrograms of total RNA were isolated from every sample. The CDR3 spans 15 residues. CDR1 and CDR2 (germline): LGHDT, YNNKEL (reference sequence). The table lists this clonotype with a few counts. The antigen is unknown. Using a J-beta primer mix together with a sample-barcoded 5' primer, a second PCR was run for roughly 7 to 12 cycles. A 12-random-nucleotide template-switch adaptor tagged each cDNA molecule. TCRdb ran MiXCR on the 5' RACE reads and lists one entry per CDR3 protein. The sample lists 850,000 to 1,000,000 distinct CDR3 sequences, approximately 50% occurring once. The TCR sequence derives from a woman aged 60 to 75 in good health. The sequenced material came from blood. The genes are TRBV3-1 and TRBJ2-4; the match to TRBD2 covers 7 bases. The J call is in doubt because the DNA end fits TRBJ2-7 better. CDR3 in DNA: TGTGCCAGCAGCCAAAATCAGGCGGGAGTGGACGAGCAGTACTTC. This sequence encodes CASSQNQAGVDEQYF.